Listed here is a single T cell receptor (beta chain). Losses at the gene ends were 0 bases for V and 2 bases for J; bases not matched to a gene: 12. CDR3 length: 18 amino acids. Germline values: CDR1 ENHRY, CDR2 SYGVKD. The data derive from a study of control samples from healthy donors and cancer patients. Measured with immunoSEQ multiplex PCR; TCRdb has only the in-frame clones, and not every one. The sample data list some 180,000 clones. The specimen sequenced was blood. This TCR was recovered from a woman in her twenties or thirties in good health. This chain links TRBV10-3 with TRBJ1-2; 7 bases fit TRBD1. The CDR3 DNA is TGTGCCATCAGTGAGTCGACTCGGGGGCAGGGGGGCAACTATGGCTACACCTTC. Its translation: CAISESTRGQGGNYGYTF.